The 13 T cell receptor beta chains below all came from one sample that was sequenced in a study of blood T cell repertoires in COVID-19. Sequencing used immunoSEQ multiplex PCR; TCRdb keeps in-frame clones, though not all of them. This sample has about 200,000 clones; 86% occur once, and the top ten carry 9.5% to 13%. Material: peripheral blood. The receptors were sampled from a woman in her forties or fifties with COVID-19, enrolled during active disease.

The chain recombines TRBV3-1 (or the pseudogene TRBV3-2) with TRBJ1-2; D not certain. Trimming cost V 5 bases and J 2 bases, with 6 bases left between them. This CDR3 contains 12 residues. Germline assignment: CDR1 LGHDT and CDR2 YNNKEL (reference sequence). The CDR3 region is CASSSLNYGYTF. The DNA of the CDR3 is TGTGCCAGCAGCTCCCTGAACTATGGCTACACCTTC.

The V and J genes are TRBV12-2 and TRBJ1-5. TRBV12-2 corresponds to a pseudogene. The CDR3 is 16 residues long. In DNA, the CDR3 is TGTGCAAGTCGCTTACCGGTTAAGGGAGCCCCTCAGCCCCAGCATTTT. Encoded protein: CASRLPVKGAPQPQHF.

The chain is built from TRBV6-5 and TRBJ1-6, with 7 positions matching TRBD1. This CDR3 contains 15 residues. Losses at the gene ends were 7 bases for V and 6 bases for J; bases not matched to a gene: 9. Per the germline V gene, CDR1 is MNHEY and CDR2 is SVGAGI. CDR3 sequence: CASNPGQVANSPLHF. The CDR3 coding sequence is TGTGCCAGCAACCCCGGACAGGTCGCTAATTCACCCCTCCACTTT.

The chain has TRBV15 and TRBJ1-6; D possibly corresponds to TRBD1 (5 bases). This CDR3 region has 17 residues. Per germline, CDR1 LNHNV and CDR2 YYDKDF (reference sequence). V lost 0 bases to trimming and J lost 4 bases, with 13 bases between them. The DNA of the CDR3 is TGTGCCACCAGCAGAGATCGCCCAGGGCCTTATAATTCACCCCTCCACTTT. Amino acid sequence: CATSRDRPGPYNSPLHF. The full variable domain, rest sourced from reference TRBV15 and TRBJ1-6, is DAMVIQNPRYQVTQFGKPVTLSCSQTLNHNVMYWYQQKSSQAPKLLFHYYDKDFNNEADTPDNFQSRRPNTSFCFLDIRSPGLGDTAMYLCATSRDRPGPYNSPLHFGNGTRLTVT.

The table lists this clone with a count of one. This chain uses TRBV4-3 with TRBJ1-6; 9 bases line up with TRBD1. In germline, CDR1 is LGHNA, CDR2 YSLEER. The trim removed 0 bases at V and 11 bases at J, leaving 5 bases unmatched. The CDR3 consists of 15 residues. CDR3 in DNA: TGCGCCAGCAGCCAAGAATACAGGGGGCGGGCACCCCTCCACTTT. Its protein is CASSQEYRGRAPLHF.

This rearrangement joins TRBV6-1 to TRBJ1-5; possibly TRBD1 for D (5 bases). The V gene lost 1 base and the J gene lost 6 bases, with 10 bases spanning the gap. Germline V lookup: CDR1 MNHNS, CDR2 SASEGT. The CDR3 has 14 residues. This CDR3 reads CASSEGREVQPQHF. The CDR3 nucleotides read TGTGCCAGCAGTGAAGGCAGGGAAGTTCAGCCCCAGCATTTT.

The chain employs TRBV18 and TRBJ1-3; 7 bases are a match to TRBD1. The V segment lost 2 bases and the J segment 0 bases; nucleotides outside the gene matches: 4. Germline V gives CDR1 KGHSH, CDR2 LQKENI. CDR3 size: 16 residues. CDR3 in amino acids: CASSPTGAISGNTIYF. The CDR3 DNA follows: TGTGCCAGCTCACCAACAGGGGCAATCTCTGGAAACACCATATATTTT.

The chain is built from TRBV11-2 and TRBJ1-1, with D unclear. The CDR3 sequence is 13 residues long. From germline, CDR1 is SGHAT and CDR2 FQNNGV. Trimming left V 4 bases short and J 5 bases short, with 11 bases between. The CDR3 DNA is TGTGCCAGCAGCTGGAGTGAGTGGACTGAAGCTTTCTTT. Protein sequence: CASSWSEWTEAFF.

The chain employs TRBV19 and TRBJ1-1; no clear D gene. The V gene lost 8 bases and the J gene lost 0 bases, with 16 bases spanning the gap. The length of the CDR3 is 15 residues. Germline CDR1 reads LNHDA; CDR2 reads SQIVND (reference sequence). CDR3 residues: CASSGRREVNTEAFF. In nucleotides, the CDR3 is TGTGCCAGTTCCGGGAGGCGTGAAGTGAACACTGAAGCTTTCTTT.

The gene calls are TRBV7-2 and TRBJ2-3; D is ambiguous. CDR1 SGHTA and CDR2 FQGNSA come from the germline V gene. With 3 bases removed from V and 2 bases from J, the gap between germline ends came to 12 bases. The CDR3 has 15 amino acids. For the CDR3, the DNA is TGTGCCAGCAGCTTGAGTGCGGCCGCCACAGATACGCAGTATTTT. This gives the protein CASSLSAAATDTQYF.

This chain links TRBV27 with TRBJ2-5, with TRBD2 as a possible D gene (6 bases). Germline CDR1 reads MNHEY; CDR2 reads SMNVEV (reference sequence). This CDR3 spans 13 amino acids. The ends were cut back, 10 bases at V and 5 bases at J, with 17 bases in the middle. The CDR3 DNA sequence: TGTGCCACCGGAGGGGTTACATGGGAGACCCAGTACTTC. Encoded protein: CATGGVTWETQYF.

The chain links TRBV18 to TRBJ1-2; D may be TRBD1 (6 bases). V lost 2 bases and J 3 bases, leaving 7 bases between the germline ends. In germline, CDR1 is KGHSH, CDR2 LQKENI. The CDR3 sequence is 13 residues long. CDR3 sequence (DNA): TGTGCCAGCTCACCAAACAGGGACTATGGCTACACCTTC. Amino acid sequence: CASSPNRDYGYTF.

This clone has just one count. The chain links TRBV12-3 or TRBV12-4 to TRBJ2-3; the D gene is possibly TRBD2 (5 bases). The CDR3 covers 12 residues. V lost 3 bases and J lost 14, with 15 bases in between. CDR3 nucleotide sequence: TGTGCCAGCAGTTTCCCAGGTTCCCGGGGGTATTTT. Residues: CASSFPGSRGYF.